Shown below are 19 T cell receptor beta chains from a single sample sequenced in a study of blood T cell repertoires in COVID-19. Assay used: immunoSEQ multiplex PCR; TCRdb lists only in-frame clones, some missing. This sample carries some 300,000 clones, approximately 86% of them seen once, and the ten largest clones take about 1.2%. Material: peripheral blood. These TCRs come from a man in his 70s with acute or convalescent COVID-19.

This clone came up a few times. This rearrangement joins TRBV4-2 to TRBJ1-4, with a weak D call TRBD1 (5 bases). CDR1 and CDR2 (germline): LGHNA, YNFKEQ. V was pared by 0 bases and J by 8 bases, with 13 bases between. The CDR3 covers 15 residues. CDR3: CASSQDNRPQEKLFF. In DNA form, the CDR3 reads TGTGCCAGCAGCCAAGATAACAGGCCCCAGGAAAAACTGTTTTTT.

V and J are TRBV18 and TRBJ2-5; D unresolved. V dropped 1 base and J dropped 5 bases, with 8 bases sitting between them. CDR3 length: 13 residues. The V gene's germline CDR1 is KGHSH and CDR2 LQKENI. CDR3 bases: TGTGCCAGCTCACCACGTCTTGAGGAGACCCAGTACTTC. Its protein is CASSPRLEETQYF.

This clone was observed once. The V and J genes are TRBV4-3 and TRBJ2-3; TRBD2 aligns across 8 bases. J gave up 2 bases and V 1 base, and 2 bases lay outside the gene matches. This CDR3 is built from 15 residues. Germline loops: CDR1 LGHNA, CDR2 YSLEER. CDR3 sequence reads: CASSQVAGTTDTQYF. CDR3 DNA sequence: TGCGCCAGCAGCCAAGTAGCGGGAACCACAGATACGCAGTATTTT.

The chain uses TRBV5-1 and TRBJ2-2; D ambiguous. This CDR3 has 15 amino acids. Germline V gene sequence: CDR1 SGHRS, CDR2 YFSETQ. Trimming shortened V by 4 bases and J by 0 bases, and 10 bases separated the two germline ends. In DNA form, the CDR3 reads TGCGCCAGCAGCGAAGCAACTTCGAACACCGGGGAGCTGTTTTTT. Amino acid sequence: CASSEATSNTGELFF.

The chain recombines TRBV6-2 or TRBV6-3 with TRBJ1-6, with D tentatively TRBD1 (6 bases). The CDR3 loop spans 16 amino acids. From germline, CDR1 is MNHEY and CDR2 SVGEGT. Trimming shortened V by 2 bases and J by 7 bases, and 15 bases separated the two germline ends. In nucleotides, the CDR3 is TGTGCCAGCAGTTACCGGGGGGCAGGCGGGAATTCACCCCTCCACTTT. Its protein is CASSYRGAGGNSPLHF.

This chain connects TRBV6-5 to TRBJ1-2; 9 positions agree with TRBD1. The germline CDR1 and CDR2 sequences are MNHEY and SVGAGI. This CDR3 spans 14 amino acids. J was trimmed by 4 bases and V by 6 bases; bases with no gene match: 6. The CDR3 sequence: CASSHRQGGYGYTF. CDR3 coding DNA: TGTGCCAGCAGCCACCGACAGGGGGGCTATGGCTACACCTTC.

The rearrangement joins TRBV27 to TRBJ2-7, with 7 positions matching TRBD1. CDR3 length equals 16 residues. The germline V gene has CDR1 MNHEY and CDR2 SMNVEV (reference sequence). V lost 2 bases and J lost 0; bases outside the gene matches: 7. In nucleotides, the CDR3 is TGTGCCAGCAGTTTAGGGACAGTCCCCAGCTCCTACGAGCAGTACTTC. Its translation: CASSLGTVPSSYEQYF.

This clone turned up a few times. This CDR3 is CASALQGNTEAFF. The CDR3 DNA is TGTGCCAGCGCCCTACAGGGGAACACTGAAGCTTTCTTT. This chain links TRBV11-2 with TRBJ1-1, with D maybe TRBD1 (6 bases). From germline, CDR1 is SGHAT and CDR2 FQNNGV. V lost 8 bases, J lost 1 base, and 11 bases lay in between. This CDR3 has 13 residues.

This clone was picked up one time. The V and J genes are TRBV12-3 or TRBV12-4 and TRBJ2-1; D is unclear. The CDR3 spans 12 residues. V was clipped by 6 bases and J by 9 bases, with 12 bases between them. CDR3 DNA: TGTGCCAGCAGACAGACGCCCGGTGAGCAGTTCTTC. Its translation is CASRQTPGEQFF.

J is TRBJ2-1 and V is TRBV7-8, with D possibly TRBD2 on 6 matching bases. The germline gives CDR1 SGHVS, CDR2 FQNEAQ. CDR3 length: 16 residues. V was pared by 1 base and J by 3 bases, with 13 bases between. The CDR3 here is CASSLDAAGNYNEQFF. Here the CDR3 DNA reads TGTGCCAGCAGCTTAGATGCGGCGGGAAACTACAATGAGCAGTTCTTC.

This clone was picked up one time. J is TRBJ1-2 and V is TRBV25-1; D unclear. The germline gives CDR1 MGHDK, CDR2 SYGVNS. V was pared by 6 bases and J by 4 bases, with 18 bases between. This CDR3 is built from 15 residues. This chain's CDR3 is CASRDSSGPAYGYTF. CDR3 in DNA: TGTGCCAGCAGGGACTCCAGCGGGCCAGCCTATGGCTACACCTTC.

This chain connects TRBV7-2 to TRBJ2-7; 9 nucleotides match TRBD2. J gave up 4 bases and V 1 base, and 2 bases lay outside the gene matches. The CDR3 is 14 residues long. CDR1 SGHTA and CDR2 FQGNSA come from the germline V gene. Here the CDR3 DNA reads TGTGCCAGCAGCTTAGTAGCGGGAGTATACGAGCAGTACTTC. Residues: CASSLVAGVYEQYF.

J is TRBJ1-6 and V is TRBV19, with no clear D. Germline V CDR1 and CDR2: LNHDA, SQIVND (reference sequence). The CDR3 is 14 amino acids. Trimming shortened V by 3 bases and J by 6 bases, and 9 bases separated the two germline ends. The DNA for the CDR3 is TGTGCCAGTAGTATCGAACGGGTTAATTCACCCCTCCACTTT. The encoded protein is CASSIERVNSPLHF.

This chain uses TRBV10-3 with TRBJ1-2; tentatively, D is TRBD1 (5 bases). V gave up 3 bases and J gave up 4 bases, with 9 bases separating them. CDR1 and CDR2 (germline): ENHRY, SYGVKD. This CDR3 contains 13 residues. DNA of the CDR3: TGTGCCATCAGTGACCAGGGTGCCTATGGCTACACCTTC. This sequence encodes CAISDQGAYGYTF.

The V call is TRBV7-2, the J call TRBJ1-5, with no clear D. The CDR3 consists of 16 residues. Trimming shortened V by 5 bases and J by 3 bases, and 17 bases separated the two germline ends. Germline lookup yields CDR1 SGHTA and CDR2 FQGNSA. The DNA for the CDR3 is TGTGCCAGCAGCCCCGGCTGGGGAGAATTCAATCAGCCCCAGCATTTT. It yields the protein CASSPGWGEFNQPQHF.

The chain has TRBV6-5 and TRBJ2-7; 7 bases are a match to TRBD1. The CDR3 is 15 residues long. Losses at the gene ends were 5 bases for V and 6 bases for J; bases not matched to a gene: 13. In germline, CDR1 is MNHEY, CDR2 SVGAGI. DNA for the CDR3: TGTGCCAGCAGTAGAAAGGGGGCGCTTAGCCTCGAGCAGTACTTC. This codes for CASSRKGALSLEQYF.

The chain links TRBV5-1 to TRBJ2-7, with 9 bases matching TRBD1. The CDR3 spans 14 residues. J was trimmed by 6 bases and V by 0 bases; bases with no gene match: 4. The germline gives CDR1 SGHRS, CDR2 YFSETQ. In DNA, the CDR3 is TGCGCCAGCAGCTTGGGGGACAGGGAGTCCGAGCAGTACTTC. Translated: CASSLGDRESEQYF. Full variable domain (outside the CDR3, taken from reference TRBV5-1 and TRBJ2-7): KAGVTQTPRYLIKTRGQQVTLSCSPISGHRSVSWYQQTPGQGLQFLFEYFSETQRNKGNFPGRFSGRQFSNSRSEMNVSTLELGDSALYLCASSLGDRESEQYFGPGTRLTVT.

The V gene is TRBV6-5, the J gene TRBJ1-2; tentatively, D is TRBD1 (6 bases). V lost 2 bases and J lost 4, with 11 bases in between. The CDR3 contains 14 residues. The V gene's germline CDR1 is MNHEY and CDR2 SVGAGI. CDR3: CASSYDEQGYGYTF. CDR3 coding DNA: TGTGCCAGCAGTTACGACGAACAGGGCTATGGCTACACCTTC.

This clone was seen ten or more times. The genes are TRBV28 and TRBJ1-6; the match to TRBD1 covers 11 bases. The CDR3 spans 16 residues. V was pared by 6 bases and J by 4 bases, with 5 bases of the junction left unmatched. Germline V gene data show CDR1 as MDHEN and CDR2 as SYDVKM. CDR3 nucleotide sequence: TGTGCCAGCAGCCTGGACAGGGGGCGTTATAATTCACCCCTCCACTTT. Protein: CASSLDRGRYNSPLHF. Full variable domain (outside the CDR3, taken from reference TRBV28 and TRBJ1-6): DVKVTQSSRYLVKRTGEKVFLECVQDMDHENMFWYRQDPGLGLRLIYFSYDVKMKEKGDIPEGYSVSREKKERFSLILESASTNQTSMYLCASSLDRGRYNSPLHFGNGTRLTVT.